This T cell receptor beta chain was obtained from a study of T cell responses to AZD1222 COVID-19 vaccine. The study, taken as a whole, reports: Seropositive AZD1222 recipients at baseline numbered only six or seven.

The sample holds a few counts of this clone. Its target is not known. At one end the junction does not follow the germline gene, possibly because of a read error. The CDR3 is made up of 15 amino acids. Germline values: CDR1 SSHAT, CDR2 FNYEAQ (reference sequence). Profiling relied on immunoSEQ multiplex PCR, and the TCRdb table lists in-frame clones only, not all of them. The data show under 95,000 clones, almost 90% seen once. The origin of this receptor is an adult in good health. J is TRBJ2-3 and V is TRBV7-7; D is undetermined. This sample comprised peripheral blood, obtained on day 0 of AZD1222 vaccination. The CDR3 bases are TGTGCTAGCAGCAGAACCCAGGCAGGCACAGATACGCAGTATTTT. Amino acids: CASSRTQAGTDTQYF.